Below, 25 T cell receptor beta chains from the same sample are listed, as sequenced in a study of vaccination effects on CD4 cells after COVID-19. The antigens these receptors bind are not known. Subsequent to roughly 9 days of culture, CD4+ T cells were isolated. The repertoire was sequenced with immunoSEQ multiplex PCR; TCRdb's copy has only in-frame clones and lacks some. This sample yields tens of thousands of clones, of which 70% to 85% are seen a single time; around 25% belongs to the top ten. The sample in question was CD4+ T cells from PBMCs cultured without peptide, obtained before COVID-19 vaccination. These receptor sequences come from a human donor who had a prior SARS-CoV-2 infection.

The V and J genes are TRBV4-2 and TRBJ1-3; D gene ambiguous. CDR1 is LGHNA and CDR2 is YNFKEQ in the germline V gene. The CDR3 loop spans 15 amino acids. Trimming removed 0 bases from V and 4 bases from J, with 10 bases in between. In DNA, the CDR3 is TGTGCCAGCAGCCAAGAAAGGACCGCCGGAAACACCATATATTTT. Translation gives CASSQERTAGNTIYF.

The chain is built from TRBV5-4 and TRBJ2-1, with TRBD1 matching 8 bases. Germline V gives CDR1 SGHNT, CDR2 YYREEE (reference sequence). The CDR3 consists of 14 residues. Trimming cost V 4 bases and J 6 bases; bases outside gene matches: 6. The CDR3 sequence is CASSPGGTGNEQFF. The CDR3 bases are TGTGCCAGCAGCCCGGGTGGGACAGGCAATGAGCAGTTCTTC.

Here the CDR3 DNA reads TGTGCCAGCAGTTATCGAAGCGGTCCACGAGGAGGAGATGAGCAGTTCTTC. It is translated as CASSYRSGPRGGDEQFF. The rearrangement joins TRBV6-2 or TRBV6-3 to TRBJ2-1, with D perhaps TRBD2 (5 bases). The V gene's germline CDR1 is MNHEY and CDR2 SVGEGT. CDR3 length equals 17 residues. V dropped 3 bases and J dropped 8 bases, with 23 bases sitting between them.

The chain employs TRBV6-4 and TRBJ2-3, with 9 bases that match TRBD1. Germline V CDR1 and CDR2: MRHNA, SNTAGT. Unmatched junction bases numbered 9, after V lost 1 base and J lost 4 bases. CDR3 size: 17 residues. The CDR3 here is CASSDFRDRDNPDTQYF. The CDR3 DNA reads TGTGCCAGCAGTGACTTTCGGGACAGGGATAATCCAGATACGCAGTATTTT.

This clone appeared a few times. For the CDR3, the DNA is TGTGCCTGGAGTGTTTTGAACACTGAAGCTTTCTTT. The encoded protein is CAWSVLNTEAFF. This chain links TRBV30 with TRBJ1-1; D remains unclear. Germline assignment: CDR1 GTSNPN and CDR2 SVGIG (reference sequence). The CDR3 runs 12 residues. V lost 0 bases and J lost 0, with 2 bases in between.

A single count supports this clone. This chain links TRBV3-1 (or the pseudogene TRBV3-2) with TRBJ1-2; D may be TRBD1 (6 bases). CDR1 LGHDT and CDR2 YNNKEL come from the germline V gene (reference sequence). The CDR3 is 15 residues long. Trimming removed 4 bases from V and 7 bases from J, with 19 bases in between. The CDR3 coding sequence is TGTGCCAGCAGCCCTTCCCCGGGGGGCCATCTTGGCTACACCTTC. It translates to CASSPSPGGHLGYTF.

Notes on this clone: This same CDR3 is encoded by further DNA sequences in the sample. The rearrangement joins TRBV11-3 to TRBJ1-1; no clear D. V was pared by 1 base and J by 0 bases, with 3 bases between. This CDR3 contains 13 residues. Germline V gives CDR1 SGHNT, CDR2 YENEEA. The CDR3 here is CASSLGVNTEAFF. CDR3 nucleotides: TGTGCCAGCAGCTTAGGGGTGAACACTGAAGCTTTCTTT.

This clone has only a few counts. The CDR3 nucleotides are TGTGCCAGCAGCTTAGGATCGTTACAGGGGAATGGCTACACCTTC. It translates to CASSLGSLQGNGYTF. The V gene is TRBV7-2, the J gene TRBJ1-2, with 7 positions matching TRBD1. V trimming: 1 base; J trimming: 6 bases; junction bases outside the gene matches: 8. The CDR3 has 15 residues. From germline, CDR1 is SGHTA and CDR2 FQGNSA.

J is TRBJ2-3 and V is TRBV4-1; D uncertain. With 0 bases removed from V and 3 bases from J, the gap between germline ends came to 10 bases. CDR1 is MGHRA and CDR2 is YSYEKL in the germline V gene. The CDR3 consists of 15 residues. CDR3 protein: CASSQEATETDTQYF. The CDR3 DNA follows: TGCGCCAGCAGCCAAGAAGCAACGGAGACAGATACGCAGTATTTT.

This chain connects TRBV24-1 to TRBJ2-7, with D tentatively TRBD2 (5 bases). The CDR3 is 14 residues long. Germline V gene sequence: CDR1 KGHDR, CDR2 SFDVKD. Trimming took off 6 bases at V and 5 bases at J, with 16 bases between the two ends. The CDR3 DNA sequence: TGTGCCACCAGTCGCTTCGGCATGGAGGACGAGCAGTACTTC. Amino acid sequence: CATSRFGMEDEQYF.

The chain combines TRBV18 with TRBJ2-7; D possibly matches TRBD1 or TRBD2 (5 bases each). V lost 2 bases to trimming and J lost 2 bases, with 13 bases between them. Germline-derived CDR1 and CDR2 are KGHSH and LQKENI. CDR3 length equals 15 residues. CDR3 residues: CASSPYGSGPYEQYF. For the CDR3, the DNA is TGTGCCAGCTCACCATATGGGTCGGGGCCCTACGAGCAGTACTTC.

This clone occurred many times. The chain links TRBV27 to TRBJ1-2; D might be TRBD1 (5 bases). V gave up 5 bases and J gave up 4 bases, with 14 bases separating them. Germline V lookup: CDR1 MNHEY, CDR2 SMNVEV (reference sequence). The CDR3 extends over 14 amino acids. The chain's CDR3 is CASSRGGLPYGYTF. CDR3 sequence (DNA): TGTGCCAGCAGTCGGGGGGGACTGCCCTATGGCTACACCTTC.

DNA of the CDR3: TGTGCCACCAGTGGGTATAGGGATAGCAATCAGCCCCAGCATTTT. Protein product: CATSGYRDSNQPQHF. The genes are TRBV24-1 and TRBJ1-5; D is ambiguous. This CDR3 has 15 amino acids. Trimming took 5 bases from V and 0 from J, leaving 10 bases between them. The V gene's germline CDR1 is KGHDR and CDR2 SFDVKD.

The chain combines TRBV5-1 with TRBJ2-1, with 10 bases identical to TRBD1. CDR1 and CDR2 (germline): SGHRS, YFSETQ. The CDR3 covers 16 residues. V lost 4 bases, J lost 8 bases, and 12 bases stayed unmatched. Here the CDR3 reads CASSALGTGAGYEQFF. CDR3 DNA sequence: TGCGCCAGCAGCGCCCTAGGGACAGGGGCCGGGTATGAGCAGTTCTTC.

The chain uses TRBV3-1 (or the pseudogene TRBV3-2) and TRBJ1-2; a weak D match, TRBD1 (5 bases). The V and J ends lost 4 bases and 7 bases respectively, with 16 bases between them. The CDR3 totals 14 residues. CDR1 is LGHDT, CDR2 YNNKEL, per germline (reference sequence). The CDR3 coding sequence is TGTGCCAGCAGCCTCGGAGACTCAGGGAGTGGCTACACCTTC. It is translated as CASSLGDSGSGYTF.

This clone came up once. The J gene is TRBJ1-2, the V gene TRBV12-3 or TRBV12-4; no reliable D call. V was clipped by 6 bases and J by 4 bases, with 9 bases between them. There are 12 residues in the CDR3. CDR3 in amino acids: CASRRDTYGYTF. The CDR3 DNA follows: TGTGCCAGCAGACGTGACACCTATGGCTACACCTTC.

Here the CDR3 reads CASSIAGGSYEQYF. The CDR3 DNA reads TGTGCCAGTAGTATAGCAGGGGGATCGTACGAGCAGTACTTC. This chain links TRBV19 with TRBJ2-7; TRBD1 aligns across 7 bases. Unmatched junction bases numbered 4, after V lost 1 base and J lost 4 bases. Germline CDR1 and CDR2: LNHDA and SQIVND (reference sequence). The CDR3 is made up of 14 amino acids.

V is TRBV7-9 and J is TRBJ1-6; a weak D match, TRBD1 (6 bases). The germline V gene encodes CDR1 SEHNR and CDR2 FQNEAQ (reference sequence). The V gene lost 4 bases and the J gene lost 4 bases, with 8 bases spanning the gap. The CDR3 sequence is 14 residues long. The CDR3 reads CASSSGQYNSPLHF. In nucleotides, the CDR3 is TGTGCCAGCAGCTCAGGACAGTATAATTCACCCCTCCACTTT.

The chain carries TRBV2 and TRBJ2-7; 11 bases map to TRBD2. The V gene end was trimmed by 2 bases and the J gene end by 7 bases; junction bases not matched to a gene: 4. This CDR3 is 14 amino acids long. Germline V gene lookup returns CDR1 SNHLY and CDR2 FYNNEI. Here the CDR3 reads CASSEPLAGVEQYF. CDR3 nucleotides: TGTGCCAGCAGTGAACCACTAGCGGGAGTTGAGCAGTACTTC.

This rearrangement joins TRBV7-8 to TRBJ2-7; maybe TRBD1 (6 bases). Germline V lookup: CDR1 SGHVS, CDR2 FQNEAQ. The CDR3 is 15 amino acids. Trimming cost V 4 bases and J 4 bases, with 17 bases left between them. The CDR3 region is CASSSRTGKGYEQYF. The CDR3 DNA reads TGTGCCAGCAGCTCAAGAACAGGGAAGGGTTACGAGCAGTACTTC.

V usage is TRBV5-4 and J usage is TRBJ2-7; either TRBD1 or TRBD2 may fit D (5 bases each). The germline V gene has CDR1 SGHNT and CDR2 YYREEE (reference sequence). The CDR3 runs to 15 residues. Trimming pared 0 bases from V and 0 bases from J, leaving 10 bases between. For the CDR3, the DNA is TGTGCCAGCAGCTTGGGAGGGGCCAGCTCCTACGAGCAGTACTTC. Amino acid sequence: CASSLGGASSYEQYF.

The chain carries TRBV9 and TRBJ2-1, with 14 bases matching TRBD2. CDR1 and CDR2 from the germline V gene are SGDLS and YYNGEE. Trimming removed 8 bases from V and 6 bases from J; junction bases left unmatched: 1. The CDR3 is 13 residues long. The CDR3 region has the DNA TGTGCCAGTGGACTAGCGGGGGGCAATGAGCAGTTCTTC. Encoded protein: CASGLAGGNEQFF.

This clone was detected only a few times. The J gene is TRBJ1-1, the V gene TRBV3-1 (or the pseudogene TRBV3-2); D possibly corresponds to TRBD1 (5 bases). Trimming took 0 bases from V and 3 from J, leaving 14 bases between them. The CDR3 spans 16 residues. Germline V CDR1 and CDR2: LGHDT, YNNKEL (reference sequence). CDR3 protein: CASSQDPRGSDTEAFF. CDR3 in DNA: TGTGCCAGCAGCCAAGATCCTCGGGGGAGCGACACTGAAGCTTTCTTT.

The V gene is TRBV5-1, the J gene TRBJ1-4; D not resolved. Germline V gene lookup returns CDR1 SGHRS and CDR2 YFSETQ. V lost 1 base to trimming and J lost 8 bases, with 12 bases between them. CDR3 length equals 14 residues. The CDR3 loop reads CASSLSPSGEKLFF. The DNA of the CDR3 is TGCGCCAGCAGCTTGTCCCCCTCGGGAGAAAAACTGTTTTTT.

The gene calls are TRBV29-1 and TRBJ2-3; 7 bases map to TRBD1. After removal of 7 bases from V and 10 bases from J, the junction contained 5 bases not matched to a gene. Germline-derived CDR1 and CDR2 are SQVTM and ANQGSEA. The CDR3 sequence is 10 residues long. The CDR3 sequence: CSGQQGPQYF. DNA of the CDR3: TGCAGCGGTCAACAGGGGCCGCAGTATTTT.